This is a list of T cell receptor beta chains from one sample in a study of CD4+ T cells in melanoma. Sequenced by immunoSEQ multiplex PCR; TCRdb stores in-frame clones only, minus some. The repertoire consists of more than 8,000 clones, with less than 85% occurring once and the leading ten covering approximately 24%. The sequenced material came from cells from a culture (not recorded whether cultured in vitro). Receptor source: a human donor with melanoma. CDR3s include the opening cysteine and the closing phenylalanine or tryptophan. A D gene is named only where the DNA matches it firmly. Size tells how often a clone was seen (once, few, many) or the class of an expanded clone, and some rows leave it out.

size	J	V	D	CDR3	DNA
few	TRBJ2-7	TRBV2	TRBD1	CASRKDRVYYEQYF	TGTGCCAGCAGGAAGGACAGGGTTTATTACGAGCAGTACTTC
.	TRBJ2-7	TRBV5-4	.	CASSLARRGNEQYF	TGTGCCAGCAGCTTGGCCCGCAGGGGCAACGAGCAGTACTTC
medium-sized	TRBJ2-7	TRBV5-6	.	CASSLGPGFGYEQYF	TGTGCCAGCAGCTTGGGACCGGGGTTCGGCTACGAGCAGTACTTC
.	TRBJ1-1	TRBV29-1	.	CSVGKGLGTEAFF	TGCAGCGTTGGGAAAGGATTGGGGACTGAAGCTTTCTTT
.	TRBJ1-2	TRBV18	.	CASSPGVVGYGYTF	TGTGCCAGCTCACCAGGCGTAGTAGGTTATGGCTACACCTTC
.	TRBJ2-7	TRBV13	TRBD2	CASSPPSGGREQYF	TGTGCCAGCAGTCCGCCTAGCGGGGGAAGGGAGCAGTACTTC
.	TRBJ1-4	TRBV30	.	CAWSGGGSSDEKLFF	TGTGCCTGGAGTGGAGGGGGGAGTTCGGATGAAAAACTGTTTTTT
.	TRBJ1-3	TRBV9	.	CASSVGGQSSGNTIYF	TGTGCCAGCAGCGTAGGGGGGCAGAGCTCTGGAAACACCATATATTTT
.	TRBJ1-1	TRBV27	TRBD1	CASSPGDRVRGTEAFF	TGTGCCAGCTCCCCGGGGGACAGGGTAAGGGGCACTGAAGCTTTCTTT
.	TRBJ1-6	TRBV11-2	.	CASRGEFNSPLHF	TGTGCCAGCAGAGGAGAATTTAATTCACCCCTCCACTTT
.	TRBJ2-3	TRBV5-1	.	CASLKDPIYQDTQYF	TGCGCCAGCTTAAAGGATCCTATCTATCAGGATACGCAGTATTTT
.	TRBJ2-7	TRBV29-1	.	CSVEDWGSEQYF	TGCAGCGTTGAAGATTGGGGTTCCGAGCAGTACTTC
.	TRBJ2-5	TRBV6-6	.	CASSRAGTAGETQYF	TGTGCCAGCAGTCGAGCCGGGACTGCCGGTGAGACCCAGTACTTC
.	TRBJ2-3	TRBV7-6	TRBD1	CASSQKRTGGVSDTQYF	TGTGCCAGCAGCCAAAAACGGACAGGGGGCGTGTCCGATACGCAGTATTTT
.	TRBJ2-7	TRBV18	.	CASSPKDEQYF	TGTGCCAGCTCACCAAAGGACGAGCAGTACTTC
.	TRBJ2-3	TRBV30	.	CAWSVGDSTDTQYF	TGTGCCTGGAGTGTCGGGGACAGCACAGATACGCAGTATTTT
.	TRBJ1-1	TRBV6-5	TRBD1	CASSWDRGSEAFF	TGTGCCAGCAGTTGGGACAGGGGATCCGAAGCTTTCTTT
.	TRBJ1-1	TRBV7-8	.	CASSLSQARMNTEAFF	TGTGCCAGCAGCTTATCTCAGGCGAGAATGAACACTGAAGCTTTCTTT
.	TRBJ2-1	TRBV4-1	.	CASSRGQGQMNNEQFF	TGCGCCAGCAGCCGGGGGCAAGGACAGATGAACAATGAGCAGTTCTTC
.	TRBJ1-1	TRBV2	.	CASSETPTEAFF	TGTGCCAGCAGTGAGACCCCCACTGAAGCTTTCTTT
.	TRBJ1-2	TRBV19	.	CASTKTAPTYGYTF	TGTGCCAGTACCAAGACAGCTCCGACCTATGGCTACACCTTC
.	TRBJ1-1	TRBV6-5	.	CASRLTPTVNTEAFF	TGTGCCAGCAGACTCACCCCAACAGTAAACACTGAAGCTTTCTTT
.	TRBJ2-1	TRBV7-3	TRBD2	CASSFLAGSGYEQFF	TGTGCCAGCAGCTTCCTAGCGGGGTCTGGCTATGAGCAGTTCTTC
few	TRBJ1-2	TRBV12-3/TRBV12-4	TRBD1	CASSSTGILGYTF	TGTGCCAGCAGTTCGACAGGGATCCTTGGCTACACCTTC
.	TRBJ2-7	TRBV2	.	CASGDNEQYF	TGTGCCAGCGGGGATAACGAGCAGTACTTC
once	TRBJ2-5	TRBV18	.	CASTTGTSETQYF	TGTGCCAGTACCACAGGGACCTCGGAGACCCAGTACTTC
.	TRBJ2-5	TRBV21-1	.	CASSKSPTMMIVSGGETQYF	TGTGCCAGCAGCAAATCTCCCACAATGATGATCGTGTCAGGCGGTGAGACCCAGTACTTC
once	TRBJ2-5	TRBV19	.	CASSIVGEETQYF	TGTGCCAGTAGTATAGTGGGGGAAGAGACCCAGTACTTC
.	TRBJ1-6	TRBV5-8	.	CASSRDRLYSPLHF	TGTGCCAGCAGCCGCGACAGGTTATATTCACCCCTCCACTTT
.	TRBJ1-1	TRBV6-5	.	CASSYSRAGATEAFF	TGTGCCAGCAGTTACTCTCGCGCGGGGGCGACTGAAGCTTTCTTT
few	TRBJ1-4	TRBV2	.	CATSWTVANEKLFF	TGTGCCACCTCATGGACAGTCGCCAATGAAAAACTGTTTTTT
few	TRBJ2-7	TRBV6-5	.	CASSYSTTGSEQYF	TGTGCCAGCAGTTACTCGACAACGGGGTCCGAGCAGTACTTC
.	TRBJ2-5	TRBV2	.	CASTVEETQYF	TGTGCCAGCACGGTGGAAGAGACCCAGTACTTC
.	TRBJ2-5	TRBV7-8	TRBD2	CASSLAMGREETQYF	TGTGCCAGCAGCTTAGCAATGGGGAGGGAAGAGACCCAGTACTTC
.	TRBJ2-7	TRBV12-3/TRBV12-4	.	CASSLGVEQYF	TGTGCCAGCAGTTTAGGGGTTGAGCAGTACTTC
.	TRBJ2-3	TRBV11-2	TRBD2	CASSLGGGAGTDTQYF	TGTGCCAGCAGCTTAGGCGGGGGGGCCGGCACAGATACGCAGTATTTT
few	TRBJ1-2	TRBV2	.	CASTPLEGYYGYTF	TGTGCCAGCACCCCACTCGAGGGTTACTATGGCTACACCTTC
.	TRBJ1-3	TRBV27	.	CASSQSRGSGNTIYF	TGTGCCAGCTCCCAATCGCGGGGCTCTGGAAACACCATATATTTT
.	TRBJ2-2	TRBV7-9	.	CASSLYDGELFF	TGTGCCAGCAGCTTATACGACGGGGAGCTGTTTTTT